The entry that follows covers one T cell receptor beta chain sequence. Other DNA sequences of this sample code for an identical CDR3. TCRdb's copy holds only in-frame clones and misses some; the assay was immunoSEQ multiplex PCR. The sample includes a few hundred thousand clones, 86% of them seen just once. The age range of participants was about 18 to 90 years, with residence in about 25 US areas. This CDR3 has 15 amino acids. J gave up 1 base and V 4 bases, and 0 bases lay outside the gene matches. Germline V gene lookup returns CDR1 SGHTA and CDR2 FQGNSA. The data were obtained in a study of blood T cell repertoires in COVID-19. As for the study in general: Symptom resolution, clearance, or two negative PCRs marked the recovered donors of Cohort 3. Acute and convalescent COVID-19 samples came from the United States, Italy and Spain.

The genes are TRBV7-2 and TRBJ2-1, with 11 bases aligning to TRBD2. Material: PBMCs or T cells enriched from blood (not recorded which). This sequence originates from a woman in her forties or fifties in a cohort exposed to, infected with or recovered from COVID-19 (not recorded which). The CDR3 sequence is CASSSSGGSYNEQFF. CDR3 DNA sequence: TGTGCCAGCAGCTCTAGCGGGGGGTCCTACAATGAGCAGTTCTTC.